This T cell receptor beta chain was identified in a study of blood T cell repertoires in COVID-19. Study context: Whether acute or convalescent, the COVID-19 samples came from the United States, Italy and Spain.

Per the authors' pipeline: Cell counts per sample came from amplifying reference gene primers. Sequencing was performed with immunoSEQ multiplex PCR; in TCRdb, only in-frame clones are kept and a portion is missing. V, J and clone size derive from that table, while D and trimming were established from the DNA sequence. The sample carries a few hundred thousand clones, over 85% recorded once. Trimming took 4 bases from V and 9 from J, leaving 16 bases between them. CDR3 length equals 14 residues. The germline gives CDR1 MNHEY, CDR2 SVGEGT. Cohort placement rested on clinical history that participants reported themselves. Donors in Cohort 3 who had recovered were those with two negative PCRs, healthcare professional clearance, or resolution of their symptoms.

Sequenced sample: PBMCs or T cells enriched from blood (not recorded which). The TCR comes from a woman aged 55-69 years who had recovered from COVID-19. This chain links TRBV6-2 or TRBV6-3 with TRBJ1-5; D unclear. In DNA form, the CDR3 reads TGTGCCAGCAGTTCCCGGGTCTCCCCCTCGCCCCAGCATTTT. This gives the protein CASSSRVSPSPQHF.